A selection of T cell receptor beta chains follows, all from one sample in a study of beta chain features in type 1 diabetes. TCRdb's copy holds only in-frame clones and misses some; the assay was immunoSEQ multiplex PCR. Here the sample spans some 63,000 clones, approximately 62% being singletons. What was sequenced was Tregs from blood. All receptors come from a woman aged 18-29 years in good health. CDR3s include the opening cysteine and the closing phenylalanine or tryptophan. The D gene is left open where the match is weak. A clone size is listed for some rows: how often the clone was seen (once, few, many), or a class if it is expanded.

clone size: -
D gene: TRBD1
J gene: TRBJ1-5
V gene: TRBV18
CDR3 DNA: TGTGCCGCGACCAGGGGGGTCGATCAGCCCCAGCATTTT
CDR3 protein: CAATRGVDQPQHF

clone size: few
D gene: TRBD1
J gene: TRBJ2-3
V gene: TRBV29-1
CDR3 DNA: TGCAGCGGTACCGGGACAGGGGGTCCCGATACGCAGTATTTT
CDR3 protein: CSGTGTGGPDTQYF

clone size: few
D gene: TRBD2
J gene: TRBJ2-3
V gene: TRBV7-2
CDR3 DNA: TGTGCCAGCAGCTTCGGACTAGCAAGTACGCAGTATTTT
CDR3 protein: CASSFGLASTQYF

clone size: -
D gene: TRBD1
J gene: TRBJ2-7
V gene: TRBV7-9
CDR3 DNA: TGTGCCAGCAGCCAGGACAGGGGCGCCTTCTACGAGCAGTACTTC
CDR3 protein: CASSQDRGAFYEQYF

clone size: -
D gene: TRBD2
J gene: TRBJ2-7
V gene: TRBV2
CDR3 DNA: TGTGCCAGCAGTGAACGGGCTAGCGGGAGGGTCGCCTACGAGCAGTACTTC
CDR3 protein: CASSERASGRVAYEQYF

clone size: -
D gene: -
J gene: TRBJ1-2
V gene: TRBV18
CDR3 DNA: TGTGCCAGCTCACCAACTGACGCGGGCCATGGCTACACCTTC
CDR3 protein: CASSPTDAGHGYTF

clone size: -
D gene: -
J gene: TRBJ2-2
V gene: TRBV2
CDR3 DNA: TGTGCCAGCCAACGGGGGAGCACCGGGGAGCTGTTTTTT
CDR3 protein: CASQRGSTGELFF

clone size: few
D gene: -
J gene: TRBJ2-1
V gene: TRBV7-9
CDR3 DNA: TGTGCCAGCAGCTCCCGGAGATCACTCGTACACAATGAGCAGTTCTTC
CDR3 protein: CASSSRRSLVHNEQFF

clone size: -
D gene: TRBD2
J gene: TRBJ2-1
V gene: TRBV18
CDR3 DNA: TGTGCCAGCTCCCTATTAGCGGGAGAAAATGAGCAGTTCTTC
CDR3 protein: CASSLLAGENEQFF

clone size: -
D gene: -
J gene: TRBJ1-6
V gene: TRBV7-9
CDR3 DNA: TGTGCCAGCAGCTTAGACACAGGGAAGAATTCACCCCTCCACTTT
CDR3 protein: CASSLDTGKNSPLHF

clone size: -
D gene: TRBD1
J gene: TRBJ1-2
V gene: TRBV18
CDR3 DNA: TGTGCCAGCTCACCATGGACAGGGGGAGCTAACTATGGCTACACCTTC
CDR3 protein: CASSPWTGGANYGYTF

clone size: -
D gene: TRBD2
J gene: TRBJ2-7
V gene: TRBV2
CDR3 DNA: TGTGCCAGCGGGGGGACTAGTCGGGCCGAGCAGTACTTC
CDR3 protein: CASGGTSRAEQYF

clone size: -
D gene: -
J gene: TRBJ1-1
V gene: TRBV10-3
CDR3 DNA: TGTGCCATCAGTGAACAGCTTTCGAACACTGAAGCTTTCTTT
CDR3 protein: CAISEQLSNTEAFF

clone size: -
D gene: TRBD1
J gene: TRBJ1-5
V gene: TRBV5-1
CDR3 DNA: TGCGCCAGCAGCTTTGGGACAGCGAATCAGCCCCAGCATTTT
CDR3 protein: CASSFGTANQPQHF

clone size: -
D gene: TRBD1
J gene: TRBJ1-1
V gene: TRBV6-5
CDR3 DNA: TGTGCCAGCAGGAGACAGGGCCTGAACACTGAAGCTTTCTTT
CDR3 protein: CASRRQGLNTEAFF

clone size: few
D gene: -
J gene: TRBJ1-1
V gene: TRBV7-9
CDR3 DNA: TGTGCCAGCAGCCACTCAGGGAATTCTAGGACTGAAGCTTTCTTT
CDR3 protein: CASSHSGNSRTEAFF

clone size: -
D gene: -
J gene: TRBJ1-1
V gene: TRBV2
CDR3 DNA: TGTGCCAGCAGAGTCCACCGCGGCACTGAAGCTTTCTTT
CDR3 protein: CASRVHRGTEAFF

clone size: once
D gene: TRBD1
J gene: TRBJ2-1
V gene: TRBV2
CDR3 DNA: TGTGCCAGCAGTAGGGACAGGGGCTCCTACAATGAGCAGTTCTTC
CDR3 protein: CASSRDRGSYNEQFF

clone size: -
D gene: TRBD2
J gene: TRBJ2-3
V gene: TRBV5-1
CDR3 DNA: TGCGCCAGCAGCTTAAAAAACTCGGGGACTAGCGGGACCCTGGCTAGCACAGATACGCAGTATTTT
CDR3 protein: CASSLKNSGTSGTLASTDTQYF

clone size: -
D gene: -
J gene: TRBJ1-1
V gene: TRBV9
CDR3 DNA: TGTGCCAGCAGCGTGGGCGGGGCAGGTGGGACTGAAGCTTTCTTT
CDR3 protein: CASSVGGAGGTEAFF

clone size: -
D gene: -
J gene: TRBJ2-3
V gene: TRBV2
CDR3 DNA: TGTGCCAGCAGTGGGACTACTAGCACAGATACGCAGTATTTT
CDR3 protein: CASSGTTSTDTQYF

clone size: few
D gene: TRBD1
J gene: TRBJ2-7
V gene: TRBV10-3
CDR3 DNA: TGTGCCATCAGTGAGTCACGGACAGGGAACCACGAGCAGTACTTC
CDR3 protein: CAISESRTGNHEQYF

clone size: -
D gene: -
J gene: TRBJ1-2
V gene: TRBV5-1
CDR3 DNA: TGCGCCAGCAGCTTGGAGGCGGGAATAGCTAACTATGGCTACACCTTC
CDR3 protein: CASSLEAGIANYGYTF

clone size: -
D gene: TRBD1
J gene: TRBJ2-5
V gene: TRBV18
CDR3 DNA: TGTGCCAGCTCACCGCCGACAGGGCTAGCCCAAGAGACCCAGTACTTC
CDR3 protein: CASSPPTGLAQETQYF

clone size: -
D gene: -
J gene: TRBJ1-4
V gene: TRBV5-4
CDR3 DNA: TGTGCCAGCAGCCCGACAGTAACTAATGAAAAACTGTTTTTT
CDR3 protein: CASSPTVTNEKLFF

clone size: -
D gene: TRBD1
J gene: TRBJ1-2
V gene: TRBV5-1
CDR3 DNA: TGCGCCAGCAGCTTAGCAGGGGGCGGTCGGGGCTACACCTTC
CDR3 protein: CASSLAGGGRGYTF

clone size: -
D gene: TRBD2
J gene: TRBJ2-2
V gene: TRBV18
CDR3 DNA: TGTGCCAGCTCACCAGGACTAGCGGGAGGCGAGGGCACCGGGGAGCTGTTTTTT
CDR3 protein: CASSPGLAGGEGTGELFF

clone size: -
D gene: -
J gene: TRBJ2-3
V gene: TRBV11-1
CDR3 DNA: TGTGCCAGCAGCTTTGGGGCCCTTCACCCCCCCTACGATACGCAGTATTTT
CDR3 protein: CASSFGALHPPYDTQYF

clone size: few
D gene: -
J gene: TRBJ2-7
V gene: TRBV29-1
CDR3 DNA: TGCAGCGTTGCCCAGGACAGCCTGAAGGAGTACTTC
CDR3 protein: CSVAQDSLKEYF

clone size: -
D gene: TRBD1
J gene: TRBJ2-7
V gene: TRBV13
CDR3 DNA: TGTGCCAGCAGCGCAGGGGGCCCATTAACCTACGAGCAGTACTTC
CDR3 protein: CASSAGGPLTYEQYF

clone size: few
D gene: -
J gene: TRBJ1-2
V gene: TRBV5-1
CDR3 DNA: TGCGCCAGCAGCCCGGGACAAGTCTATGGCTACACCTTC
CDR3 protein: CASSPGQVYGYTF

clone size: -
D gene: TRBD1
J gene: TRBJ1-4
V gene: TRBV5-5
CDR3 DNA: TGTGCCAGCAAAGCACAGGGGCGCCAAAAACTGTTTTTT
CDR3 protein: CASKAQGRQKLFF

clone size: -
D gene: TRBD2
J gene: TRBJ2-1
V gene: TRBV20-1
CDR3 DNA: TGCAGTGCCGCGGGGGTTTATGAGCAGTTCTTC
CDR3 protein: CSAAGVYEQFF